The 10 T cell receptor beta chains below all came from one sample that was sequenced in a study of blood T cell repertoires in COVID-19. Generated by immunoSEQ multiplex PCR, the TCRdb table keeps only in-frame clones and is missing some. This sample carries some 320,000 clones, approximately 88% of them seen once, and the ten largest clones take more than 6.5%. The sequencing input was peripheral blood. Every receptor here comes from a woman in her 30s who had recovered from COVID-19.

The genes are TRBV28 and TRBJ1-2; D perhaps matches TRBD1 (5 bases). The CDR3 spans 16 residues. Germline V gene data show CDR1 as MDHEN and CDR2 as SYDVKM. V shed 5 bases and J shed 0 bases, with 16 bases lying between them. CDR3 sequence reads: CASSIPGGRANYGYTF. CDR3 nucleotides: TGTGCCAGCAGTATACCCGGGGGGAGAGCTAACTATGGCTACACCTTC.

The chain has TRBV19 and TRBJ2-1; maybe TRBD2 (6 bases). This CDR3 region has 12 residues. Germline V gives CDR1 LNHDA, CDR2 SQIVND (reference sequence). Trimming left V 5 bases short and J 8 bases short, with 10 bases between. CDR3 region: CASSGGAYEQFF. CDR3 DNA: TGTGCCAGTAGTGGCGGGGCCTATGAGCAGTTCTTC.

This clone was observed a handful of times. The chain carries TRBV28 and TRBJ2-5; D is perhaps TRBD2 (5 bases). The germline gives CDR1 MDHEN, CDR2 SYDVKM. The V end was cut by 6 bases, the J end by 7 bases, with 21 bases between. The CDR3 runs to 15 residues. CDR3: CASSTTTTSHRTQYF. CDR3 DNA sequence: TGTGCCAGCAGCACCACGACTACGTCTCACCGGACCCAGTACTTC.

The chain combines TRBV7-2 with TRBJ1-6, with 7 nucleotides matching TRBD1. The germline V gene has CDR1 SGHTA and CDR2 FQGNSA. The CDR3 consists of 14 residues. Unmatched junction bases numbered 6, after V lost 5 bases and J lost 8 bases. The CDR3 loop is CASSILGTDSPLHF. The CDR3 bases are TGTGCCAGCAGCATACTCGGGACAGATTCACCCCTCCACTTT.

This sequence joins TRBV24-1 and TRBJ2-6; 9 bases are shared with TRBD1. CDR3 length: 18 residues. Unmatched junction bases numbered 8, after V lost 6 bases and J lost 0 bases. Looked up from germline, CDR1 is KGHDR and CDR2 is SFDVKD. CDR3 in amino acids: CATSQSGTGSSGANVLTF. The CDR3 DNA is TGTGCCACCAGTCAATCCGGGACAGGGAGCTCTGGGGCCAACGTCCTGACTTTC.

The chain joins TRBV10-3 to TRBJ2-5; the D is unclear. The CDR3 has 13 amino acids. In germline, CDR1 is ENHRY, CDR2 SYGVKD. V was trimmed by 3 bases and J by 3 bases, leaving 8 bases between them. This chain's CDR3 is CAISDHSKETQYF. DNA of the CDR3: TGTGCCATCAGTGACCACAGCAAAGAGACCCAGTACTTC.

The chain couples TRBV27 to TRBJ2-1; D may be TRBD2 (6 bases). Germline loops: CDR1 MNHEY, CDR2 SMNVEV (reference sequence). The CDR3 has 15 residues. Trimming shortened V by 2 bases and J by 10 bases, and 18 bases separated the two germline ends. This CDR3 reads CASSLAGLTFLEQFF. The CDR3 coding sequence is TGTGCCAGCAGTTTAGCGGGGCTTACGTTCCTGGAGCAGTTCTTC.

The sample holds one count of this clone. The rearrangement uses TRBV20-1 and TRBJ2-5, with D unresolved. Trimming removed 3 bases at V and 4 bases at J, with 6 bases between. CDR3 length: 11 amino acids. CDR1 and CDR2 (germline): DFQATT, SNEGSKA (reference sequence). CDR3 region: CSASVRETQYF. CDR3 nucleotide sequence: TGCAGTGCTAGTGTCCGAGAGACCCAGTACTTC.

The chain carries TRBV5-4 and TRBJ2-2; D unclear. Germline CDR1 SGHNT, CDR2 YYREEE (reference sequence). V lost 1 base and J 1 base, leaving 8 bases between the germline ends. The CDR3 is 15 amino acids. CDR3 amino acids: CASSLSRRNTGELFF. The CDR3 nucleotides read TGTGCCAGCAGCTTGAGTCGGAGGAACACCGGGGAGCTGTTTTTT.

As for this clone: This same CDR3 is encoded by further DNA sequences in the sample. The chain couples TRBV6-2 or TRBV6-3 to TRBJ1-2; D is unclear. CDR3 length: 12 amino acids. Per germline, CDR1 MNHEY and CDR2 SVGEGT. Trimming cost V 2 bases and J 4 bases, with 5 bases left between them. CDR3 sequence: CASSYGAYGYTF. As DNA, the CDR3 is TGTGCCAGCAGTTACGGAGCCTATGGCTACACCTTC.